The TCR beta chain described here comes from a study of blood T cell repertoires in COVID-19. As for the study in general: Nucleic acid was either cDNA or gDNA, and it came from T cells, B-cell-depleted T cells, or PBMCs.

Authors' methods: Amplification with reference gene primers provided the estimates of nucleated cell counts. Profiled with immunoSEQ multiplex PCR; TCRdb holds only in-frame clones, not every one. The DNA was the basis for D and trimming; V, J and clone size are from that table. The sample holds 300,000 to 450,000 clones; 85% are singletons and the top ten take 3.6%. CDR1 is MNHEY and CDR2 is SVGAGI in the germline V gene. Losses at the gene ends were 8 bases for V and 5 bases for J; bases not matched to a gene: 11. CDR3 length: 15 amino acids. This chain uses TRBV6-5 with TRBJ2-3; 9 nucleotides align to TRBD1. This clonotype was obtained from a woman under 30 with acute or convalescent COVID-19. The material sequenced was peripheral blood. The CDR3 protein is CASSDRTGAEDTQYF. The CDR3 DNA sequence: TGTGCCAGCTCCGATAGGACAGGGGCGGAAGATACGCAGTATTTT.